A single sample is the source of the 24 T cell receptor beta chains below, sequenced in a study of blood T cell repertoires in COVID-19. Profiling relied on immunoSEQ multiplex PCR, and the TCRdb table lists in-frame clones only, not all of them. Among 69,000 or so clones, 80% to 90% were seen once, and the ten largest hold roughly 4.8%. Sequenced material: peripheral blood. Receptor source: a woman older than 75 with active or convalescent COVID-19.

V usage is TRBV4-1 and J usage is TRBJ1-2; 7 positions agree with TRBD1. Germline CDR1 MGHRA, CDR2 YSYEKL. Trimming cost V 6 bases and J 3 bases; bases outside gene matches: 4. There are 13 residues in the CDR3. CDR3 sequence reads: CASRKTGDYGYTF. The CDR3 DNA follows: TGCGCCAGCAGAAAAACAGGGGACTATGGCTACACCTTC.

The chain is built from TRBV19 and TRBJ1-5, with 11 nucleotides matching TRBD1. This CDR3 is built from 16 residues. Germline V gives CDR1 LNHDA, CDR2 SQIVND (reference sequence). Trimming removed 3 bases from V and 6 bases from J; junction bases left unmatched: 7. The CDR3 protein is CASSISRDRGVQPQHF. The CDR3 DNA follows: TGTGCCAGTAGTATCAGCCGGGACAGGGGGGTTCAGCCCCAGCATTTT.

The chain has TRBV13 and TRBJ2-1, with D tentatively TRBD2 (6 bases). V lost 5 bases to trimming and J lost 9 bases, with 14 bases between them. CDR1 is PRHDT, CDR2 FYEKMQ, per germline (reference sequence). The CDR3 spans 13 residues. Here the CDR3 DNA reads TGTGCCAGCAGCCTTCGACTAGAGGTTGAGCAGTTCTTC. This encodes CASSLRLEVEQFF.

The gene calls are TRBV7-2 and TRBJ1-1; D ambiguous. The CDR3 has 13 amino acids. Trimming cost V 5 bases and J 4 bases, with 11 bases left between them. Per the germline V gene, CDR1 is SGHTA and CDR2 is FQGNSA. The CDR3 bases are TGTGCCAGCAGCGCAACTCGTACCACTGAAGCTTTCTTT. This sequence encodes CASSATRTTEAFF.

This chain uses TRBV21-1 with TRBJ2-7; the tabulated D call, TRBD1, remains unverified against the DNA. TRBV21-1 is a known pseudogene. This CDR3 is 14 amino acids long. This CDR3 is CASSTKTGRYEQYF. CDR3 nucleotide sequence: TGTGCCAGCAGCACCAAGACAGGTCGCTACGAGCAGTACTTC.

The chain has TRBV6-5 and TRBJ1-5; TRBD1 aligns across 8 bases. The CDR3 runs 14 residues. With V trimmed by 0 bases and J by 5 bases, 0 bases remained unmatched. Per the germline V gene, CDR1 is MNHEY and CDR2 is SVGAGI. The CDR3 nucleotides are TGTGCCAGCAGTTACTCGACAGGGGATCAGCCCCAGCATTTT. This encodes CASSYSTGDQPQHF.

This chain connects TRBV28 to TRBJ2-1; 8 bases align to TRBD1. Trimming cost V 5 bases and J 6 bases; bases outside gene matches: 6. CDR3 length equals 14 residues. Germline CDR1 and CDR2: MDHEN and SYDVKM. The CDR3 sequence is CASSPDRVLNEQFF. CDR3 DNA sequence: TGTGCCAGCAGTCCGGACAGGGTCCTCAATGAGCAGTTCTTC.

The chain links TRBV30 to TRBJ2-7, with D possibly matching TRBD1 (6 bases). The germline V gene has CDR1 GTSNPN and CDR2 SVGIG (reference sequence). There are 13 residues in the CDR3. V was pared by 0 bases and J by 8 bases, with 14 bases between. CDR3 residues: CAWSVGTNAQQYF. In DNA, the CDR3 is TGTGCCTGGAGTGTTGGGACAAACGCCCAGCAGTACTTC.

The genes are TRBV6-2 or TRBV6-3 and TRBJ1-2, with 7 bases matching TRBD1. CDR3 size: 13 residues. V lost 6 bases to trimming and J lost 8 bases; unmatched junction nucleotides: 9. Germline values: CDR1 MNHEY, CDR2 SVGEGT. In nucleotides, the CDR3 is TGTGCCAGCAGCTTAGGGGGCGCAGGGGGCTACACCTTC. It codes for CASSLGGAGGYTF.

This clone was detected once. The V and J genes are TRBV24-1 and TRBJ2-7, with 8 bases identical to TRBD2. From germline, CDR1 is KGHDR and CDR2 SFDVKD. Unmatched junction bases numbered 4, after V lost 3 bases and J lost 1 base. The CDR3 is 15 residues long. Here the CDR3 DNA reads TGTGCCACCAGTGATCCTACTAGCGGTTCCTACGAGCAGTACTTC. It specifies CATSDPTSGSYEQYF.

This chain links TRBV4-3 with TRBJ2-3, with a weak D call TRBD1 (6 bases). From germline, CDR1 is LGHNA and CDR2 YSLEER. CDR3 length: 14 residues. V was cut by 3 bases and J by 4 bases, with 11 bases left in between. CDR3 region: CASSHGQSADTQYF. CDR3 in DNA: TGCGCCAGCAGCCACGGACAGTCCGCAGATACGCAGTATTTT.

The chain carries TRBV12-3 or TRBV12-4 and TRBJ1-5; D ambiguous. This CDR3 is built from 12 residues. The V and J ends lost 7 bases and 7 bases respectively, with 11 bases between them. Here the CDR3 reads CASTLWPQPQHF. CDR3 DNA: TGTGCCAGCACCCTTTGGCCCCAGCCCCAGCATTTT.

V and J are TRBV27 and TRBJ1-1; tentative D call: TRBD1 (6 bases). The CDR3 has 17 amino acids. Trimming cost V 7 bases and J 3 bases, with 24 bases left between them. Germline V gene data show CDR1 as MNHEY and CDR2 as SMNVEV (reference sequence). The CDR3 DNA sequence: TGTGCCAGCATCCGAGGCGCGACTCTCAGGGGAGACACTGAAGCTTTCTTT. Amino acid sequence: CASIRGATLRGDTEAFF.

The chain recombines TRBV19 with TRBJ2-5, with TRBD1 matching over 8 bases. This CDR3 comprises 15 residues. The germline V gene encodes CDR1 LNHDA and CDR2 SQIVND (reference sequence). V lost 6 bases to trimming and J lost 9 bases; unmatched junction nucleotides: 15. The CDR3 protein is CASSPGGDRVLSQYF. The DNA of the CDR3 is TGTGCCAGTAGCCCAGGGGGCGACAGGGTGCTGTCCCAGTACTTC.

The V call is TRBV2, the J call TRBJ2-3; 7 nucleotides align to TRBD2. Germline values: CDR1 SNHLY, CDR2 FYNNEI. V lost 4 bases, J lost 0 bases, and 7 bases stayed unmatched. The CDR3 has 16 residues. CDR3 nucleotide sequence: TGTGCCAGCAGTGTGGCTAGCGGATCCAGCACAGATACGCAGTATTTT. Protein: CASSVASGSSTDTQYF.

The chain recombines TRBV7-8 with TRBJ1-1, with D possibly being TRBD1 (6 bases). Trimming left V 0 bases short and J 1 base short, with 9 bases between. Germline lookup yields CDR1 SGHVS and CDR2 FQNEAQ. The CDR3 is 15 residues long. Here the CDR3 reads CASSLADRRNTEAFF. CDR3 bases: TGTGCCAGCAGCTTAGCGGACAGAAGGAACACTGAAGCTTTCTTT.

The chain uses TRBV24-1 and TRBJ2-7; 13 bases match TRBD2. This CDR3 comprises 17 residues. The J segment lost 3 bases and the V segment lost 2 bases, leaving 6 bases of the junction unmatched. Looked up from germline, CDR1 is KGHDR and CDR2 is SFDVKD. CDR3 nucleotide sequence: TGTGCCACCAGTGATTCCGGACTAGCGGGAGCATTCTACGAGCAGTACTTC. Its protein product is CATSDSGLAGAFYEQYF.

This rearrangement joins TRBV11-2 to TRBJ1-4, with D perhaps TRBD1 (5 bases). V was trimmed by 4 bases and J by 1 base, leaving 16 bases between them. The CDR3 loop spans 17 amino acids. The V gene's germline CDR1 is SGHAT and CDR2 FQNNGV. In nucleotides, the CDR3 is TGTGCCAGCAGCTCCACCCGGGGGGGAGGAACTAATGAAAAACTGTTTTTT. Its protein is CASSSTRGGGTNEKLFF.

The chain has TRBV28 and TRBJ2-7; maybe TRBD1 (6 bases). The CDR3 totals 14 residues. The germline CDR1 and CDR2 sequences are MDHEN and SYDVKM. Trimming pared 8 bases from V and 2 bases from J, leaving 16 bases between. In DNA, the CDR3 is TGTGCCAGCGGGTTACAGGGTATCGCCTACGAGCAGTACTTC. Residues: CASGLQGIAYEQYF.

This CDR3 reads CASSLVGGSATNTGELFF. In nucleotides, the CDR3 is TGTGCCAGCAGCTTAGTAGGGGGCTCAGCCACGAACACCGGGGAGCTGTTTTTT. The chain recombines TRBV11-2 with TRBJ2-2, with 7 bases fitting TRBD1. The CDR3 extends over 18 amino acids. Trimming cost V 1 base and J 0 bases; bases outside gene matches: 8. The germline V gene encodes CDR1 SGHAT and CDR2 FQNNGV.

The V call is TRBV30, the J call TRBJ2-7; no clear D gene. The CDR3 sequence is 12 residues long. Deletions cut 8 bases from V and 3 bases from J, with 14 bases between. Germline V lookup: CDR1 GTSNPN, CDR2 SVGIG (reference sequence). CDR3 sequence: CAAAASLYEQYF. CDR3 nucleotide sequence: TGTGCCGCTGCGGCGTCACTCTACGAGCAGTACTTC.

The sample holds a few counts of this clone. The rearrangement joins TRBV3-1 (or the pseudogene TRBV3-2) to TRBJ1-6, with a tentative D call TRBD1 (5 bases). Between the trimmed V and J ends, which lost 4 bases and 7 bases, there was a span of 11 bases. This CDR3 is built from 14 residues. CDR1 and CDR2 from the germline V gene are LGHDT and YNNKEL (reference sequence). The CDR3, as DNA: TGTGCCAGCAGCCCCTTGGACACAAATTCACCCCTCCACTTT. Amino acids: CASSPLDTNSPLHF.

The chain has TRBV9 and TRBJ2-1, with 7 bases matching TRBD1. Germline CDR1 is SGDLS and CDR2 is YYNGEE. Trimming took 3 bases from V and 6 from J; bases not matched to a gene: 12. CDR3 length equals 16 residues. The DNA for the CDR3 is TGTGCCAGCAGCGCTACCGGGACAGAAATTTCCAATGAGCAGTTCTTC. Its translation is CASSATGTEISNEQFF.

The V call is TRBV7-8, the J call TRBJ2-2; 9 nucleotides line up with TRBD1. V was clipped by 5 bases and J by 5 bases; unmatched bases: 6. CDR3 length: 15 residues. The germline V gene encodes CDR1 SGHVS and CDR2 FQNEAQ. CDR3 region: CASSPGTGRTGELFF. As DNA, the CDR3 is TGTGCCAGCAGCCCAGGGACAGGGCGGACCGGGGAGCTGTTTTTT.